These T cell receptor beta chains were read from a single sample in a study of vaccination effects on CD4 cells after COVID-19. These receptors have no known antigen. Profiled with immunoSEQ multiplex PCR; TCRdb holds only in-frame clones, not every one. The data show 30,000 to 40,000 clones, roughly four fifths seen once. The sequences come from CD4+ T cells from PBMCs cultured without peptide, collected after COVID-19 vaccination. These receptor sequences come from a human donor who had a prior SARS-CoV-2 infection. Both conserved end residues are part of each CDR3. Each record gives: J gene, V gene, clone size, D gene, CDR3 protein, CDR3 DNA. D genes are given only for firm matches. Not every row has a clone size; where given, it reads once, few, many or a size class.

J: TRBJ2-3; V: TRBV7-3; size: NA; D: TRBD2; CDR3: CASSLAGGSTDTQYF; DNA: TGTGCCAGCAGCTTAGCGGGAGGGAGCACAGATACGCAGTATTTT
J: TRBJ1-1; V: TRBV30; size: few; D: NA; CDR3: CAWYGGFGNTEAFF; DNA: TGTGCCTGGTACGGGGGTTTTGGGAACACTGAAGCTTTCTTT
J: TRBJ1-1; V: TRBV2; size: NA; D: TRBD1; CDR3: CASSADRGPAFF; DNA: TGTGCCAGCAGCGCGGACAGGGGCCCAGCTTTCTTT
J: TRBJ1-2; V: TRBV7-9; size: NA; D: TRBD1; CDR3: CASSPQGADGYTF; DNA: TGTGCCAGCAGCCCGCAGGGGGCGGATGGCTACACCTTC
J: TRBJ1-3; V: TRBV3-1/TRBV3-2; size: NA; D: TRBD1; CDR3: CASSRDSSGNTIYF; DNA: TGTGCCAGCAGCAGGGACAGCTCTGGAAACACCATATATTTT
J: TRBJ2-7; V: TRBV10-2; size: NA; D: NA; CDR3: CASRDFSSYEQYF; DNA: TGCGCCAGCAGGGACTTTTCCTCCTACGAGCAGTACTTC
J: TRBJ1-1; V: TRBV10-3; size: few; D: NA; CDR3: CAISDTQNTEAFF; DNA: TGTGCCATCAGTGACACTCAGAACACTGAAGCTTTCTTT
J: TRBJ2-1; V: TRBV7-9; size: few; D: NA; CDR3: CASSPELGVQFF; DNA: TGTGCCAGCAGCCCTGAACTAGGCGTGCAGTTCTTC
J: TRBJ2-6; V: TRBV7-2; size: NA; D: TRBD1; CDR3: CASSWTRGTGANVLTF; DNA: TGTGCCAGCAGCTGGACCAGGGGGACTGGGGCCAACGTCCTGACTTTC
J: TRBJ1-6; V: TRBV28; size: once; D: NA; CDR3: CASNPPAVHYNSPLHF; DNA: TGTGCCAGCAACCCCCCCGCTGTACACTATAATTCACCCCTCCACTTT
J: TRBJ1-5; V: TRBV2; size: few; D: TRBD1; CDR3: CASSRTGGNQPQHF; DNA: TGTGCCAGCAGCCGGACAGGCGGCAATCAGCCCCAGCATTTT
J: TRBJ1-1; V: TRBV25-1; size: few; D: NA; CDR3: CASSEIGGNPEAFF; DNA: TGTGCCAGCAGTGAGATAGGGGGGAACCCTGAAGCTTTCTTT
J: TRBJ1-5; V: TRBV7-2; size: NA; D: NA; CDR3: CASSLEPPTPYSNQPQHF; DNA: TGTGCCAGCAGCTTAGAGCCCCCTACCCCTTATAGCAATCAGCCCCAGCATTTT
J: TRBJ2-5; V: TRBV19; size: NA; D: NA; CDR3: CASSRGETQYF; DNA: TGTGCCAGTAGTCGGGGAGAGACCCAGTACTTC
J: TRBJ1-3; V: TRBV18; size: NA; D: NA; CDR3: CASSPVGLADGNTIYF; DNA: TGTGCCAGCTCACCGGTGGGCCTAGCGGACGGAAACACCATATATTTT
J: TRBJ2-2; V: TRBV7-2; size: few; D: TRBD2; CDR3: CASSLAKLAKITGELFF; DNA: TGTGCCAGCAGCTTAGCGAAACTAGCGAAGATCACCGGGGAGCTGTTTTTT
J: TRBJ2-1; V: TRBV28; size: few; D: TRBD2; CDR3: CASSFGGSVYNEQFF; DNA: TGTGCCAGCAGTTTCGGCGGGAGCGTATACAATGAGCAGTTCTTC
J: TRBJ1-2; V: TRBV4-3; size: NA; D: NA; CDR3: CASSQAQGDDGYTF; DNA: TGCGCCAGCAGCCAAGCACAGGGAGACGATGGCTACACCTTC
J: TRBJ2-5; V: TRBV9; size: once; D: NA; CDR3: CASSVEGRETQYF; DNA: TGTGCCAGCAGCGTAGAGGGTCGGGAGACCCAGTACTTC
J: TRBJ2-7; V: TRBV5-4; size: NA; D: NA; CDR3: CASSSTGSYEQYF; DNA: TGTGCCAGCAGCTCCACGGGGAGTTACGAGCAGTACTTC
J: TRBJ2-7; V: TRBV18; size: NA; D: TRBD2; CDR3: CASSPPGLGAYEQYF; DNA: TGTGCCAGCTCACCACCTGGACTAGGCGCCTACGAGCAGTACTTC
J: TRBJ2-1; V: TRBV3-1/TRBV3-2; size: NA; D: NA; CDR3: CASSHLGPVNEQFF; DNA: TGTGCCAGCAGCCATCTCGGCCCGGTAAATGAGCAGTTCTTC
J: TRBJ2-1; V: TRBV3-1/TRBV3-2; size: NA; D: NA; CDR3: CASSQDFASHEQFF; DNA: TGTGCCAGCAGCCAAGATTTCGCCTCCCATGAGCAGTTCTTC
J: TRBJ2-5; V: TRBV5-1; size: NA; D: NA; CDR3: CASWGDSQETQYF; DNA: TGCGCCAGCTGGGGGGACTCCCAAGAGACCCAGTACTTC
J: TRBJ2-1; V: TRBV7-2; size: NA; D: TRBD2; CDR3: CASSPTRGGRNEQFF; DNA: TGTGCCAGCAGCCCCACCCGGGGGGGCCGGAATGAGCAGTTCTTC
J: TRBJ2-1; V: TRBV2; size: once; D: NA; CDR3: CASRDKGSYNEQFF; DNA: TGTGCCAGCAGGGACAAAGGATCCTACAATGAGCAGTTCTTC
J: TRBJ1-5; V: TRBV27; size: NA; D: TRBD1; CDR3: CASSLGQGTQPQHF; DNA: TGTGCCAGCAGTTTGGGACAGGGAACTCAGCCCCAGCATTTT
J: TRBJ2-1; V: TRBV5-1; size: NA; D: TRBD2; CDR3: CASSLSGRFHNEQFF; DNA: TGCGCCAGCAGCCTTAGCGGGCGATTCCACAATGAGCAGTTCTTC
J: TRBJ2-5; V: TRBV3-1/TRBV3-2; size: NA; D: TRBD2; CDR3: CASSQGAGAQETQYF; DNA: TGTGCCAGCAGCCAAGGAGCGGGGGCCCAAGAGACCCAGTACTTC
J: TRBJ1-5; V: TRBV24-1; size: NA; D: NA; CDR3: CATSDWSDPISPQHF; DNA: TGTGCCACCAGTGATTGGTCCGACCCTATATCGCCCCAGCATTTT
J: TRBJ1-3; V: TRBV30; size: medium-sized; D: NA; CDR3: CAWSVTSGNTIYF; DNA: TGTGCCTGGAGTGTCACCTCTGGAAACACCATATATTTT
J: TRBJ2-5; V: TRBV11-2; size: NA; D: NA; CDR3: CASSLLGKETQYF; DNA: TGTGCCAGCAGCTTACTAGGAAAAGAGACCCAGTACTTC
J: TRBJ2-5; V: TRBV6-5; size: NA; D: NA; CDR3: CASRRRYQETQYF; DNA: TGTGCCAGCCGACGGAGATACCAAGAGACCCAGTACTTC
J: TRBJ2-7; V: TRBV18; size: NA; D: TRBD2; CDR3: CASSPRGGGNEQYF; DNA: TGTGCCAGCTCACCACGTGGCGGGGGGAACGAGCAGTACTTC
J: TRBJ2-3; V: TRBV5-1; size: NA; D: TRBD2; CDR3: CASSPRGGWTDTQYF; DNA: TGCGCCAGCAGCCCTCGGGGGGGCTGGACAGATACGCAGTATTTT
J: TRBJ2-5; V: TRBV2; size: NA; D: NA; CDR3: CASSEVDAETQYF; DNA: TGTGCCAGCAGTGAAGTCGACGCGGAGACCCAGTACTTC
J: TRBJ1-4; V: TRBV4-1; size: NA; D: NA; CDR3: CASSQDRSRGREKLFF; DNA: TGCGCCAGCAGCCAAGATAGGTCAAGGGGTCGGGAAAAACTGTTTTTT
J: TRBJ2-2; V: TRBV18; size: NA; D: TRBD2; CDR3: CASSPSSGTSGGELFF; DNA: TGTGCCAGCTCACCGTCGTCCGGGACTAGCGGCGGGGAGCTGTTTTTT
J: TRBJ2-5; V: TRBV6-1; size: NA; D: NA; CDR3: CASSERPEETQYF; DNA: TGTGCCAGCAGTGAAAGACCCGAGGAGACCCAGTACTTC
J: TRBJ1-4; V: TRBV6-5; size: few; D: NA; CDR3: CASSFQQGNEKLFF; DNA: TGTGCCAGCAGTTTTCAACAGGGTAATGAAAAACTGTTTTTT
J: TRBJ1-2; V: TRBV6-5; size: few; D: TRBD1; CDR3: CASKETGTGYTF; DNA: TGTGCCAGCAAGGAGACAGGGACTGGCTACACCTTC